This record looks at one T cell receptor (beta chain) sequence and its context. The antigen is undetermined. This entry comes from a study of T cells after yellow fever vaccination. The study's findings and limits: Within FACS-sorted repertoires, abundant clonotypes contaminating from the bulk population could be present. Peak timing came faster in the weaker secondary response, day 5 versus 15.

Trimming left V 7 bases short and J 3 bases short, with 7 bases between. Germline CDR1 is SEHNR and CDR2 is FQNEAQ (reference sequence). The CDR3 runs 11 residues. TCRdb ran MiXCR on the 5' RACE reads and lists one entry per CDR3 protein. The table lists 180,000 or so distinct CDR3 sequences, 9.5% to 12% of them singletons, with 30% to 45% in the top ten. This receptor was obtained from a man younger than 35 who received the YFV17D yellow fever vaccine. This chain links TRBV7-9 with TRBJ2-7; D call uncertain. The sample was CD8+ T cells sorted from PBMCs, taken 15 days after the yellow fever booster vaccination. CDR3 region: CASTRGYEQYF. CDR3 DNA: TGTGCCAGCACTCGTGGCTACGAGCAGTACTTC.